This T cell receptor beta chain was retrieved from a study of T cells expressing NK-cell markers. Looking at the study overall: HCMV seropositivity characterized seven of the eight sequenced donors, and seronegativity one.

Production of TCR beta cDNA relied on 5'RACE template switching with UMIs. Each CDR3 protein gets one entry in TCRdb, which reprocessed the 5' RACE reads and gives no DNA. The table for this sample gives approximately 150,000 distinct CDR3 sequences. The origin of this receptor is a young man in good health. Sequencing used blood T cells: a sorted CD56 or NKG2C T cell subset, CD4+ or CD8+ T cells, or bulk PBMC T cells (not recorded which).

The CDR3 region is CASRTGGNEQFF. The chain uses TRBV5-1 and TRBJ2-1; without DNA, the TCRdb call of TRBD1 cannot be checked. The CDR3 loop spans 12 amino acids. Germline V CDR1 and CDR2: SGHRS, YFSETQ. Filled out from reference TRBV5-1 and TRBJ2-1, the complete variable domain reads KAGVTQTPRYLIKTRGQQVTLSCSPISGHRSVSWYQQTPGQGLQFLFEYFSETQRNKGNFPGRFSGRQFSNSRSEMNVSTLELGDSALYLCASRTGGNEQFFGPGTRLTVL.